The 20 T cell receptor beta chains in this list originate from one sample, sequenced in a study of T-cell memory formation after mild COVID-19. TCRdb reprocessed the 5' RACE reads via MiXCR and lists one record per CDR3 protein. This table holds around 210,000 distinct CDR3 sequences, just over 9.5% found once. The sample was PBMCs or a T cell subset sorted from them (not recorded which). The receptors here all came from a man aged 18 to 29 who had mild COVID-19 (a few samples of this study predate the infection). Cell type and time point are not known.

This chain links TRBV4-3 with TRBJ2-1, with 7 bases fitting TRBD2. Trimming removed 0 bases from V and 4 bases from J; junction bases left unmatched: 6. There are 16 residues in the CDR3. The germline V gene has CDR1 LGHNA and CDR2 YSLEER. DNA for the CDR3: TGCGCCAGCAGCCAAGAGCCAGCGGGGCGATACAATGAGCAGTTCTTC. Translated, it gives CASSQEPAGRYNEQFF.

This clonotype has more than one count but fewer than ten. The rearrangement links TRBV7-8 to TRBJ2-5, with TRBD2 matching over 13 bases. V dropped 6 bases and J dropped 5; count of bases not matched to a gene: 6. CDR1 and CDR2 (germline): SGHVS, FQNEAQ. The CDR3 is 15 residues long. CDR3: CASRPTSGGGETQYF. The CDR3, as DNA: TGTGCCAGCAGGCCCACTAGCGGGGGGGGTGAGACCCAGTACTTC.

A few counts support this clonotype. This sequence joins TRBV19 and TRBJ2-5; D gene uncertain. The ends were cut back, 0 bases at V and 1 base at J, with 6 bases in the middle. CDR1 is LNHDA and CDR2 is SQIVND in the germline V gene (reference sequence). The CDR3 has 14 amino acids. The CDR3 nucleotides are TGTGCCAGTAGTATAGAATGGACCCAAGAGACCCAGTACTTC. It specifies CASSIEWTQETQYF.

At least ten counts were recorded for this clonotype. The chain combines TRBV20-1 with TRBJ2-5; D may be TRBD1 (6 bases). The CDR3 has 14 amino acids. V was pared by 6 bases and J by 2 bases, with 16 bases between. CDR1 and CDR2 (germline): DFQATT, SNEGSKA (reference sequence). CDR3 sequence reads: CSARQAMLQETQYF. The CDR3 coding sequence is TGCAGTGCGAGACAGGCGATGTTACAAGAGACCCAGTACTTC.

The CDR3 DNA reads TGTGCCAGCAGCTATGGACAGGGGAACACTGAAGCTTTCTTT. Amino acids: CASSYGQGNTEAFF. The genes are TRBV7-2 and TRBJ1-1; 8 bases line up with TRBD1. This CDR3 has 14 amino acids. The V segment lost 4 bases and the J segment 1 base; nucleotides outside the gene matches: 2. Germline V gives CDR1 SGHTA, CDR2 FQGNSA.

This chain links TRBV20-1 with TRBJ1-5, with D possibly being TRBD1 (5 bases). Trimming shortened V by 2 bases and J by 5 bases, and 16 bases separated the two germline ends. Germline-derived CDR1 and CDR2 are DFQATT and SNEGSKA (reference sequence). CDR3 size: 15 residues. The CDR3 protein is CSARPPGRVDQPQHF. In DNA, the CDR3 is TGCAGTGCTAGACCTCCGGGACGGGTTGATCAGCCCCAGCATTTT.

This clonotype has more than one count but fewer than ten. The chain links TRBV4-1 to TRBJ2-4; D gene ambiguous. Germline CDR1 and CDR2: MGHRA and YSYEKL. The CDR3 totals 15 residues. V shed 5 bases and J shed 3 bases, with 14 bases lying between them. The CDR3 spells CASSRMGLDKNIQYF. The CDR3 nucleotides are TGCGCCAGCAGCAGGATGGGGTTGGACAAAAACATTCAGTACTTC.

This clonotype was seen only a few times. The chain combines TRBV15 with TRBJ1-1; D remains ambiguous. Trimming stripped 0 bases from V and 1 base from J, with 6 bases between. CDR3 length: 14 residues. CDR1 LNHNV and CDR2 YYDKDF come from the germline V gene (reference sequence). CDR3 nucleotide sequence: TGTGCCACCAGCAGAGATCATAGGAACACTGAAGCTTTCTTT. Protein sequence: CATSRDHRNTEAFF.

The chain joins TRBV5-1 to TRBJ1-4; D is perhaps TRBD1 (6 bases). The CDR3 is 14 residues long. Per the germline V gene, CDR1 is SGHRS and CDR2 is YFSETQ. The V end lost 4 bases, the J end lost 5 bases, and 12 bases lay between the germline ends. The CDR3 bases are TGCGCCAGCAGCCCACAGGGCCCAAATGAAAAACTGTTTTTT. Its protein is CASSPQGPNEKLFF.

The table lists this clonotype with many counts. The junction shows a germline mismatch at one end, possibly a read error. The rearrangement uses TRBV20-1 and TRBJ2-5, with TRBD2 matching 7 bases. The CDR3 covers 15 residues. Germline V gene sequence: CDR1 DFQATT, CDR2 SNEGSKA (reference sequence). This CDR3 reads CSARERGVNQETQYF. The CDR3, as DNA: TGCAGTGCCAGAGAGCGGGGAGTAAACCAAGAGACCCAGTACTTC.

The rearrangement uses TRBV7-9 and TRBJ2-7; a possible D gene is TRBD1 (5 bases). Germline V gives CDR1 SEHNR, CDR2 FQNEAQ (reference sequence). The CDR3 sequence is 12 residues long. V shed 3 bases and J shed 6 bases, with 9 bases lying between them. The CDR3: CASSFQGAEQYV. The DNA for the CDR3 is TGTGCCAGCAGCTTTCAGGGTGCCGAGCAGTACGTC.

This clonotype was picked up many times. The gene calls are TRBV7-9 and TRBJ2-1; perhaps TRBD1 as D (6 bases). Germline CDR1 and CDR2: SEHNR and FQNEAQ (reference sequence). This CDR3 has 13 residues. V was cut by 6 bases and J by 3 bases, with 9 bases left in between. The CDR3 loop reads CASRADSYNEQFF. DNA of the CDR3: TGTGCCAGCAGGGCGGACAGCTACAATGAGCAGTTCTTC.

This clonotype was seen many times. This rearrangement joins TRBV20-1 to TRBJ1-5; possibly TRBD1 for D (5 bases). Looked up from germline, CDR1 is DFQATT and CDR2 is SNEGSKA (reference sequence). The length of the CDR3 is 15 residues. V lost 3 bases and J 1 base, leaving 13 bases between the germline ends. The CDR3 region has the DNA TGCAGTGCTAGTAGGGGAGGCAAAAGCAATCAGCCCCAGCATTTT. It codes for CSASRGGKSNQPQHF.

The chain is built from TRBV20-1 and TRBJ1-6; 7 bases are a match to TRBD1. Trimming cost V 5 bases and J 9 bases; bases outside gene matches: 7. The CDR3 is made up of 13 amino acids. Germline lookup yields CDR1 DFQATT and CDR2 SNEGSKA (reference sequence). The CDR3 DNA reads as TGCAGTGCTCCGGCAGGGGGTGGTTCACCCCTCCACTTT. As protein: CSAPAGGGSPLHF.

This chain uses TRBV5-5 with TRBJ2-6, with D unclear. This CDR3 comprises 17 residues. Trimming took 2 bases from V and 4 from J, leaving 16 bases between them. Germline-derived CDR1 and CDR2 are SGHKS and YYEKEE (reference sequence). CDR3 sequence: CASSFLDAHKGANVLTF. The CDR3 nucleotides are TGTGCCAGCAGCTTTCTCGACGCCCATAAGGGGGCCAACGTCCTGACTTTC. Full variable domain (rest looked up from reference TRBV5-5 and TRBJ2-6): DAGVTQSPTHLIKTRGQQVTLRCSPISGHKSVSWYQQVLGQGPQFIFQYYEKEERGRGNFPDRFSARQFPNYSSELNVNALLLGDSALYLCASSFLDAHKGANVLTFGAGSRLTVL.

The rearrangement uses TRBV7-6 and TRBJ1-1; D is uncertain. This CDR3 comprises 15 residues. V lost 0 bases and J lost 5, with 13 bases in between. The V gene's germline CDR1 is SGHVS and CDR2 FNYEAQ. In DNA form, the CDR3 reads TGTGCCAGCAGCTTAGCTGGGTCTCAACCAACTGAAGCTTTCTTT. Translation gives CASSLAGSQPTEAFF.

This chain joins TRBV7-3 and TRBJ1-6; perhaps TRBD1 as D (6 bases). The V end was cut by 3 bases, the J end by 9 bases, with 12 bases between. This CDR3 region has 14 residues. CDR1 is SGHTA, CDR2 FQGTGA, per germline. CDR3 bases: TGTGCCAGCAGCTTGGCAGGGGTTGGTTCACCCCTCCACTTT. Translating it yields CASSLAGVGSPLHF.

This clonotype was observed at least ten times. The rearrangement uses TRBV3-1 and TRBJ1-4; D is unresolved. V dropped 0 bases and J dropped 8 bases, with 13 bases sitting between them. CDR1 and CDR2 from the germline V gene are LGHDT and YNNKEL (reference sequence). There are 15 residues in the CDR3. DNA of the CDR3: TGTGCCAGCAGCCAAGACGGTATGTTCCAGGAAAAACTGTTTTTT. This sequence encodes CASSQDGMFQEKLFF. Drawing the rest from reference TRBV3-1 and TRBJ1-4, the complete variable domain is DTAVSQTPKYLVTQMGNDKSIKCEQNLGHDTMYWYKQDSKKFLKIMFSYNNKELIINETVPNRFSPKSPDKAHLNLHINSLELGDSAVYFCASSQDGMFQEKLFFGSGTQLSVL.

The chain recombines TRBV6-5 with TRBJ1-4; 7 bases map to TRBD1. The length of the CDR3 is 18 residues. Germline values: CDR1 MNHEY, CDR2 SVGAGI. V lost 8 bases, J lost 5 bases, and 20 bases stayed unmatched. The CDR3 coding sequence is TGTGCCAGCGGTCGGAGGGCAGGGGGAGTCAGCAGCAATGAAAAACTGTTTTTT. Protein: CASGRRAGGVSSNEKLFF.

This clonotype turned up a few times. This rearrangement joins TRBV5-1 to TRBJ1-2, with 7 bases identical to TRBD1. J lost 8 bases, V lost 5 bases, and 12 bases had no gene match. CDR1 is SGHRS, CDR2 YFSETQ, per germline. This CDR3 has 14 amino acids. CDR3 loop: CASSYRDSGRGYTF. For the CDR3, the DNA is TGCGCCAGCAGTTACCGGGACAGTGGTCGCGGCTACACCTTC.